The 18 T cell receptor beta chains below all came from one sample that was sequenced in a study of blood T cell repertoires in COVID-19. Clones were sequenced by immunoSEQ multiplex PCR, and TCRdb holds only the in-frame ones, with some missing. The sample lists about 200,000 clones, about 90% seen once, with around 1.5% in the top ten. Material for sequencing was peripheral blood. These receptors were taken from a man aged 18 to 30 with active or convalescent COVID-19.

The chain couples TRBV7-2 to TRBJ2-7; tentatively, D is TRBD1 (6 bases). The CDR3 runs to 12 residues. Trimming took 5 bases from V and 3 from J, leaving 8 bases between them. The germline V gene encodes CDR1 SGHTA and CDR2 FQGNSA. The CDR3 region is CASSLQGYEQYF. The CDR3 coding sequence is TGTGCCAGCAGCCTACAGGGCTACGAGCAGTACTTC.

The chain carries TRBV5-6 and TRBJ1-4, with 7 bases matching TRBD1. The V gene's germline CDR1 is SGHDT and CDR2 YYEEEE. Trimming at V came to 4 bases and at J to 4 bases, leaving 13 bases not matched to a gene. CDR3 size: 17 residues. The CDR3 nucleotides read TGTGCCAGCAGCCGCCAGCCAAAGACAGGGAGTAATGAAAAACTGTTTTTT. Protein product: CASSRQPKTGSNEKLFF.

The chain uses TRBV27 and TRBJ2-1, with a tentative D call TRBD2 (6 bases). The ends were cut back, 5 bases at V and 9 bases at J, with 29 bases in the middle. The CDR3 is made up of 18 amino acids. Germline V gives CDR1 MNHEY, CDR2 SMNVEV (reference sequence). The CDR3 sequence is CASSPGTRTQGSVSEQFF. For the CDR3, the DNA is TGTGCCAGCAGTCCAGGGACTCGAACCCAAGGATCGGTGAGTGAGCAGTTCTTC.

This clone is a singleton in its sample. This chain links TRBV9 with TRBJ2-2, with a tentative D call TRBD2 (6 bases). Germline CDR1 and CDR2: SGDLS and YYNGEE. The length of the CDR3 is 15 residues. V was clipped by 1 base and J by 3 bases, with 10 bases between them. The CDR3 bases are TGTGCCAGCAGCGTACGGGGGAGCGACACCGGGGAGCTGTTTTTT. Residues: CASSVRGSDTGELFF.

This chain connects TRBV2 to TRBJ1-6; D unclear. The CDR3 length is 14 residues. The V gene's germline CDR1 is SNHLY and CDR2 FYNNEI. Trimming removed 2 bases at V and 6 bases at J, with 8 bases between. The CDR3 DNA reads TGTGCCAGCAGTGAACTAGCAAGTAATTCACCCCTCCACTTT. It yields the protein CASSELASNSPLHF.

J is TRBJ2-7 and V is TRBV2, with 9 bases identical to TRBD1. The V and J ends lost 1 base and 6 bases, in that order; junction bases with no gene match: 7. Germline V gene data show CDR1 as SNHLY and CDR2 as FYNNEI. The CDR3 covers 15 residues. The CDR3: CASSEGGTGTSEQYF. The CDR3 region has the DNA TGTGCCAGCAGTGAAGGGGGGACAGGGACTTCCGAGCAGTACTTC.

The chain employs TRBV27 and TRBJ1-6; D may be TRBD1 (6 bases). Germline CDR1 reads MNHEY; CDR2 reads SMNVEV (reference sequence). V gave up 7 bases and J gave up 7 bases, with 14 bases separating them. CDR3 length equals 14 residues. The chain's CDR3 is CASTRTGLNSPLHF. CDR3 in DNA: TGTGCCAGCACGCGAACAGGGCTCAATTCACCCCTCCACTTT.

For this clone: Other DNA sequences in the sample encode the same CDR3. The chain employs TRBV30 and TRBJ2-3; D uncertain. The CDR3 totals 12 residues. Trimming took off 2 bases at V and 0 bases at J, with 3 bases between the two ends. Per germline, CDR1 GTSNPN and CDR2 SVGIG (reference sequence). CDR3 in DNA: TGTGCCTGGAGTTTAAGCACAGATACGCAGTATTTT. Amino acids: CAWSLSTDTQYF. Based on the CDR3 plus reference TRBV30 and TRBJ2-3, the full variable domain is SQTIHQWPATLVQPVGSPLSLECTVEGTSNPNLYWYRQAAGRGLQLLFYSVGIGQISSEVPQNLSASRPQDRQFILSSKKLLLSDSGFYLCAWSLSTDTQYFGPGTRLTVL.

This rearrangement joins TRBV10-3 to TRBJ1-1; D is uncertain. The CDR3 covers 17 residues. V was pared by 4 bases and J by 7 bases, with 25 bases between. CDR1 is ENHRY, CDR2 SYGVKD, per germline. As DNA, the CDR3 is TGTGCCATCAGTGCGCTAGCCGTTGGCGGAACCACATATGAAGCTTTCTTT. Translation gives CAISALAVGGTTYEAFF.

The chain couples TRBV7-9 to TRBJ2-2; 8 nucleotides agree with TRBD2. J gave up 6 bases and V 10 bases, and 10 bases lay outside the gene matches. The CDR3 has 14 residues. The V gene's germline CDR1 is SEHNR and CDR2 FQNEAQ (reference sequence). CDR3: CATRASGSSGELFF. For the CDR3, the DNA is TGTGCCACCCGAGCTAGCGGGTCGTCCGGGGAGCTGTTTTTT.

DNA of the CDR3: TGTGCCAGCAGTTACGGACAGGTTGGAACAGATACGCAGTATTTT. The encoded protein is CASSYGQVGTDTQYF. The chain couples TRBV6-5 to TRBJ2-3; 7 nucleotides agree with TRBD1. V gave up 2 bases and J gave up 3 bases; unmatched junction bases: 5. Germline CDR1 MNHEY, CDR2 SVGAGI. The CDR3 loop spans 15 amino acids.

This chain joins TRBV27 and TRBJ2-1; 8 bases agree with TRBD2. The CDR3 loop spans 16 amino acids. The J segment lost 2 bases and the V segment lost 5 bases, leaving 8 bases of the junction unmatched. CDR1 is MNHEY, CDR2 SMNVEV, per germline (reference sequence). The CDR3 bases are TGTGCCAGCAGTGAACTGGGCGGGAGGACCTACAATGAGCAGTTCTTC. Translating it yields CASSELGGRTYNEQFF.

CDR3 nucleotides: TGTGCCAGCAGGAGAGGACAGGGAACCTACGAGCAGTACTTC. This encodes CASRRGQGTYEQYF. This chain connects TRBV27 to TRBJ2-7, with TRBD1 matching 8 bases. The CDR3 spans 14 residues. Germline-derived CDR1 and CDR2 are MNHEY and SMNVEV (reference sequence). Trimming at V came to 6 bases and at J to 2 bases, leaving 6 bases not matched to a gene.

This clone was found once. V and J are TRBV3-1 (or the pseudogene TRBV3-2) and TRBJ1-5; D gene ambiguous. V was trimmed by 1 base and J by 2 bases, leaving 6 bases between them. Germline CDR1 reads LGHDT; CDR2 reads YNNKEL (reference sequence). The CDR3 spans 14 residues. Written as DNA, the CDR3 is TGTGCCAGCAGCCAAGTGTCCGGCAATCAGCCCCAGCATTTT. Protein product: CASSQVSGNQPQHF.

The CDR3 nucleotides read TGTGCCACCAGCAGAGATCGTAGCGGGAGGGCCGATGAGCAGTTCTTC. Its protein product is CATSRDRSGRADEQFF. The V gene is TRBV15, the J gene TRBJ2-1; 11 nucleotides line up with TRBD2. Germline V lookup: CDR1 LNHNV, CDR2 YYDKDF (reference sequence). The CDR3 runs to 16 residues. Trimming took 0 bases from V and 8 from J; bases not matched to a gene: 6.

There are a few counts of this clone. The genes are TRBV3-1 (or the pseudogene TRBV3-2) and TRBJ2-7; a possible D gene is TRBD1 (6 bases). The ends were cut back, 4 bases at V and 5 bases at J, with 12 bases in the middle. CDR3 size: 13 residues. Germline CDR1 reads LGHDT; CDR2 reads YNNKEL (reference sequence). CDR3 coding DNA: TGTGCCAGCAGCCGATCAACAGGGAACGAGCAGTACTTC. It encodes CASSRSTGNEQYF.

The chain is built from TRBV11-1 and TRBJ2-5; 10 bases are a match to TRBD2. CDR3 length: 14 amino acids. Trimming at V came to 4 bases and at J to 2 bases, leaving 1 base not matched to a gene. The germline gives CDR1 SGHAT, CDR2 FQDESV (reference sequence). The DNA of the CDR3 is TGTGCCAGCAGCTCTAGCGGGGGACAAGAGACCCAGTACTTC. Its protein product is CASSSSGGQETQYF.

Here the CDR3 DNA reads TGTGCCAGCAGCCCTCGGGACTTTTCCTACGAGCAGTACTTC. Amino acids: CASSPRDFSYEQYF. J is TRBJ2-7 and V is TRBV7-9, with a possible D match to TRBD2 (6 bases). V was clipped by 5 bases and J by 1 base, with 12 bases between them. The germline CDR1 and CDR2 sequences are SEHNR and FQNEAQ (reference sequence). The CDR3 is 14 amino acids.